This TCR beta chain stems from a study of T cells in tuberculosis. This CDR3 contains 18 residues. Germline CDR1 reads MGHRA; CDR2 reads YSYEKL. V was clipped by 2 bases and J by 2 bases, with 19 bases between them. Sequenced by immunoSEQ multiplex PCR; TCRdb stores in-frame clones only, minus some. This sample has approximately 57,000 clones, with approximately 88% found just once. Cells were sorted from thawed PBMC rested overnight and stained with GMM-loaded CD1B tetramer, viability dye and anti-CD3. CD1B tetramers were loaded with Rhodococcus equi-derived C32 glucose monomycolate. This sequence was found in an adult woman with latent tuberculosis. Sequencing was done on a sample of CD1b-GMM tetramer-negative cells sorted from PBMCs. This chain links TRBV4-1 with TRBJ1-5; D gene ambiguous. In DNA, the CDR3 is TGCGCCAGCAGCCAACTCGGAATCGGCGGGAGAGGCAATCAGCCCCAGCATTTT. Its translation: CASSQLGIGGRGNQPQHF.